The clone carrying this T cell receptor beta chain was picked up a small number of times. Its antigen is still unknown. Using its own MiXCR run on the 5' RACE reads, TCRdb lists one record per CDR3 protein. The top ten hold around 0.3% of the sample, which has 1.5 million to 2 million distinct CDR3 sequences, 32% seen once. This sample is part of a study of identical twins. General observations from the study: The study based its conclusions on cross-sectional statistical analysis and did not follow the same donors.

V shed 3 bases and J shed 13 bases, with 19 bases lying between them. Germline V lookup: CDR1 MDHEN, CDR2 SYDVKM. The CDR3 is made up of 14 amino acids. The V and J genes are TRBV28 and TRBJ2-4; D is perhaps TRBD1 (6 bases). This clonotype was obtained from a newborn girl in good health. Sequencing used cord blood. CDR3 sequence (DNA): TGTGCCAGCAGTTTTGCAGGGGAGCCAAATGAGCAGTACTTC. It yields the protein CASSFAGEPNEQYF.